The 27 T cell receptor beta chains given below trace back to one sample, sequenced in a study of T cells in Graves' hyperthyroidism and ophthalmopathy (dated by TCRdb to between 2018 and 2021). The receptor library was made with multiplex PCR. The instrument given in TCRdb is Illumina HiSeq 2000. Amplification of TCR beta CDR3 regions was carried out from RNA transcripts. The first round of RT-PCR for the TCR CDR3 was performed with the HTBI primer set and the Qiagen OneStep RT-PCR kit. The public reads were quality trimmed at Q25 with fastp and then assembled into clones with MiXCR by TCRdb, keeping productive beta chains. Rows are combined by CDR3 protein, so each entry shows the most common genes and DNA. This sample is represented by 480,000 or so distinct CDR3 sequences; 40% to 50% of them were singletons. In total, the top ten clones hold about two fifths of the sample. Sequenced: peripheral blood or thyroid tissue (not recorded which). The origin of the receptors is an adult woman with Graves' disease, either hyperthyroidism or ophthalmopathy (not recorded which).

The CDR3 DNA sequence: TGTGCCATCAGTGAGAGAGGGGAAGCTTTCTTT. Translation gives CAISERGEAFF. The chain is built from TRBV10-3 and TRBJ1-1, with no clear D. V was shortened by 2 bases and J by 8 bases, with 6 bases between the two germline ends. The germline CDR1 and CDR2 sequences are ENHRY and SYGVKD. CDR3 size: 11 residues.

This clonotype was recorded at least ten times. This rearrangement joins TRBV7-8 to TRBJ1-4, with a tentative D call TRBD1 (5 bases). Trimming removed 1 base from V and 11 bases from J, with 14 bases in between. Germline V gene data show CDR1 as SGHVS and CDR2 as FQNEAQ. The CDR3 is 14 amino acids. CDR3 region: CASSLGQPGNKLFF. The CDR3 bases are TGTGCCAGCAGCTTAGGGCAGCCAGGGAATAAACTGTTTTTT.

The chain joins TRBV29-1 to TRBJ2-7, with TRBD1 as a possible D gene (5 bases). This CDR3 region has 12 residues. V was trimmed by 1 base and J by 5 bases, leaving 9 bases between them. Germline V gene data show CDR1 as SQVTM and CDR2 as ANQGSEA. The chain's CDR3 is CSVEGGEDEQYF. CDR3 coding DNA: TGCAGCGTTGAAGGGGGCGAGGACGAGCAGTACTTC.

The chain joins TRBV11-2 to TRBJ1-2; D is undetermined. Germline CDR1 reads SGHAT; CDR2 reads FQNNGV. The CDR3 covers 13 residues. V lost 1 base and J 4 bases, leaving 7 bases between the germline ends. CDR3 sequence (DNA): TGTGCCAGCAGCTTAGGCATAGGCTATGGCTACACCTTC. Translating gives CASSLGIGYGYTF. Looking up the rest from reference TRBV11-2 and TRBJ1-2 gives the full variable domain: EAGVAQSPRYKIIEKRQSVAFWCNPISGHATLYWYQQILGQGPKLLIQFQNNGVVDDSQLPKDRFSAERLKGVDSTLKIQPAKLEDSAVYLCASSLGIGYGYTFGSGTRLTVV.

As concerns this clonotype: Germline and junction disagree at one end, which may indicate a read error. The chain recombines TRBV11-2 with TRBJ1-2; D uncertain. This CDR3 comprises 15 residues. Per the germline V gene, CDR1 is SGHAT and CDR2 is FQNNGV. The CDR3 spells CANSLQSRPGYGYTF. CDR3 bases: TGTGCCAACAGCCTGCAGTCGAGACCGGGATATGGCTACACCTTC.

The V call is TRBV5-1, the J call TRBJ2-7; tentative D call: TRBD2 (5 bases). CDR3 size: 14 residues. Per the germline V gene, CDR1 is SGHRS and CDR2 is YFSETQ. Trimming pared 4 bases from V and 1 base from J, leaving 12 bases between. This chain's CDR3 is CASSSPRDSYEQYF. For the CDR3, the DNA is TGCGCCAGCAGCAGCCCCCGGGATTCCTACGAGCAGTACTTC.

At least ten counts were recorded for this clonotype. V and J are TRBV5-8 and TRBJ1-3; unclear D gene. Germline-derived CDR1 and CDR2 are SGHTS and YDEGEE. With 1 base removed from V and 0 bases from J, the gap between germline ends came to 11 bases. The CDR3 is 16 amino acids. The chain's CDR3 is CASSLYIRSSGNTIYF. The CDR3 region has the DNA TGTGCCAGCAGCTTGTACATTCGGAGCTCTGGAAACACCATATATTTT. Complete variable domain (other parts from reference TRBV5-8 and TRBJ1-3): EAGVTQSPTHLIKTRGQQATLRCSPISGHTSVYWYQQALGLGLQFLLWYDEGEERNRGNFPPRFSGRQFPNYSSELNVNALELEDSALYLCASSLYIRSSGNTIYFGEGSWLTVV.

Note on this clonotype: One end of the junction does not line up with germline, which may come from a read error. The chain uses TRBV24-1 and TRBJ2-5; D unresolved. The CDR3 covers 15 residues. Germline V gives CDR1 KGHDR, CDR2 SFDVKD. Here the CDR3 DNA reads TGTGCCACCAGTGATGCAACTATATACCAAGGGACCCAGTACTTC. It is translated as CATSDATIYQGTQYF.

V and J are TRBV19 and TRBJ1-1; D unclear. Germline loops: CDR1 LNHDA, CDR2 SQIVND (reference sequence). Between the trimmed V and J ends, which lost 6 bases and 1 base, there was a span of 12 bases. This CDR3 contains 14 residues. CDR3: CASSPDTRNTEAFF. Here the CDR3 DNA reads TGTGCCAGTAGCCCTGACACACGGAACACTGAAGCTTTCTTT. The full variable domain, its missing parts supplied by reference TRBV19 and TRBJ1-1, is DGGITQSPKYLFRKEGQNVTLSCEQNLNHDAMYWYRQDPGQGLRLIYYSQIVNDFQKGDIAEGYSVSREKKESFPLTVTSAQKNPTAFYLCASSPDTRNTEAFFGQGTRLTVV.

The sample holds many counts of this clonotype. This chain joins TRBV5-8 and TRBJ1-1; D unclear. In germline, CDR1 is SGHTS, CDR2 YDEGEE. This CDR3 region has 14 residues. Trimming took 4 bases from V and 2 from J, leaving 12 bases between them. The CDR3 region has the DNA TGTGCCAGCAGCAAGGGATCGAGTAACACTGAAGCTTTCTTT. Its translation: CASSKGSSNTEAFF.

CDR3 sequence reads: CASSYPRGGGNTEAFF. Here the CDR3 DNA reads TGTGCCAGCAGTTATCCTCGAGGGGGGGGGAACACTGAAGCTTTCTTT. This chain joins TRBV6-5 and TRBJ1-1, with D tentatively TRBD1 (6 bases). Trimming took 3 bases from V and 1 from J, leaving 15 bases between them. The germline V gene has CDR1 MNHEY and CDR2 SVGAGI. The CDR3 sequence is 16 residues long.

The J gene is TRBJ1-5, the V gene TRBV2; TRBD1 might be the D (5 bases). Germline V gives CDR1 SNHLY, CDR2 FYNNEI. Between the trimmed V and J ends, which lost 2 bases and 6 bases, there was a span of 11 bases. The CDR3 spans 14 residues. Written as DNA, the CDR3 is TGTGCCAGCAGTGAAAAGACAGTACGTCAGCCCCAGCATTTT. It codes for CASSEKTVRQPQHF.

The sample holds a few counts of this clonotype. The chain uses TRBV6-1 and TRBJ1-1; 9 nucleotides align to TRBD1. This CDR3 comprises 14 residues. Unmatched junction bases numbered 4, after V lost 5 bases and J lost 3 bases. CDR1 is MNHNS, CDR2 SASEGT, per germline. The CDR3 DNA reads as TGTGCCAGCAGTAGCCGGGACAGGGACACTGAAGCTTTCTTT. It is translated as CASSSRDRDTEAFF.

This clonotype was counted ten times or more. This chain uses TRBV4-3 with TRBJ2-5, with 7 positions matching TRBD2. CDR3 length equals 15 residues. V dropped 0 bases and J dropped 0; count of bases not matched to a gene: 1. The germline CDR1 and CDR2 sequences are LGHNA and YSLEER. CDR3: CASSQDGGYQETQYF. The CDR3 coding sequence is TGCGCCAGCAGCCAAGACGGGGGGTACCAAGAGACCCAGTACTTC.

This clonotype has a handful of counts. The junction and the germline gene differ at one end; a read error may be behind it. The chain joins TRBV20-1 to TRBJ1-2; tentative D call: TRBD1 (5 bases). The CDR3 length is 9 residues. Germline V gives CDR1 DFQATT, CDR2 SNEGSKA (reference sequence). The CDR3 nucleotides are TGCAGCGTCCCGGGGCCTCGACCTTTC. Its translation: CSVPGPRPF.

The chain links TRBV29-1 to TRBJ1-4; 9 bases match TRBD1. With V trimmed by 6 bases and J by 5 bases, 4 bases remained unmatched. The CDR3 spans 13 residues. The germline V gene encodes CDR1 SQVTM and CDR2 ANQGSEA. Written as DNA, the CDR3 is TGCAGCGTAGGACAGGGGTCAAATGAAAAACTGTTTTTT. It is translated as CSVGQGSNEKLFF.

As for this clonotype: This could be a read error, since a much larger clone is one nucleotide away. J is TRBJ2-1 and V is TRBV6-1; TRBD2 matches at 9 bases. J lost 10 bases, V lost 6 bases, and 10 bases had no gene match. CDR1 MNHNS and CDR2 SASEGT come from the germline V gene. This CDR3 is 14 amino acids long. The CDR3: CASRRAGGHYEQFF. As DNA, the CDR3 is TGTGCCAGCAGGAGAGCGGGAGGACACTACGAGCAGTTCTTC.

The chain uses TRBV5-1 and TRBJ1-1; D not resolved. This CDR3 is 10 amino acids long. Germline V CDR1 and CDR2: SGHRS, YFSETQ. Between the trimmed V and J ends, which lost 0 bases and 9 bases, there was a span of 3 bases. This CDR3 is CASSLEKAFF. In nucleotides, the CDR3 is TGCGCCAGCAGCTTGGAGAAAGCTTTCTTT.

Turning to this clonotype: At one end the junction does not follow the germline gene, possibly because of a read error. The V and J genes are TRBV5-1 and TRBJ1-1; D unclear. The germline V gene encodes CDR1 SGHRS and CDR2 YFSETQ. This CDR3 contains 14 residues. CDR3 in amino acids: CASSRLAAGTEAFF. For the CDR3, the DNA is TGTGCCAGCTCACGGCTGGCGGCGGGCACTGAAGCTTTCTTT.

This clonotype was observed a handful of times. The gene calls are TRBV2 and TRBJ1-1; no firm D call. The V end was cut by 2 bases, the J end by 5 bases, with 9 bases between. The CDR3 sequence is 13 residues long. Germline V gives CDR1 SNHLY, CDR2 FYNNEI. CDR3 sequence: CASSEYPDTEAFF. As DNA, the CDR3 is TGTGCCAGCAGTGAATACCCCGATACTGAAGCTTTCTTT.

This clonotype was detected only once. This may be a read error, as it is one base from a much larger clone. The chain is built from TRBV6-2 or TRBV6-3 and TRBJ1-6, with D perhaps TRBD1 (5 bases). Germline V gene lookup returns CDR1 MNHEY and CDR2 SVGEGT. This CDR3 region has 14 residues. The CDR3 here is CAGSSVSAGSPLHF. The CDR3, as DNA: TGTGCCGGCAGCTCAGTATCGGCAGGGTCACCCCTCCACTTT.

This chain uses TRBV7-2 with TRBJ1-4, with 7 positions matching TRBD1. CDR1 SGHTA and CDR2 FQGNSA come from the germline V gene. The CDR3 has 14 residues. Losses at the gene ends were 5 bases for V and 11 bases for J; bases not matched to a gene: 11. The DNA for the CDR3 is TGTGCCAGCAGCACCAGACAGGGTCCAGTCAAACTGTTTTTT. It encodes CASSTRQGPVKLFF.

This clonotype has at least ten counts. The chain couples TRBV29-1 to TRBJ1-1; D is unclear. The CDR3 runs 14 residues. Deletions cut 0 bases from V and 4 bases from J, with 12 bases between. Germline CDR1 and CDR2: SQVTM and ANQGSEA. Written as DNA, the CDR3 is TGCAGCGTTGAAGACGGGAGGCAGATCACTGAAGCTTTCTTT. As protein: CSVEDGRQITEAFF.

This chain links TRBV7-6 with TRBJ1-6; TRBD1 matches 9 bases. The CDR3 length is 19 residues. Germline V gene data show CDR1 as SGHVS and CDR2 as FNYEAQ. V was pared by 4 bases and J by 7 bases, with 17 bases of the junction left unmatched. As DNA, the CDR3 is TGTGCCAGCAGCTCTTTTTTGCTCCGGACAGGGGAAAGGAATTCACCCCTCCACTTT. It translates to CASSSFLLRTGERNSPLHF.

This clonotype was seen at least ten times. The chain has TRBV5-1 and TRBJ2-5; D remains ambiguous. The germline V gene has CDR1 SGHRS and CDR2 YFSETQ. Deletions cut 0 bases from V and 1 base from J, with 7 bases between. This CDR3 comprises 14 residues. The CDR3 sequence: CASSLGESQETQYF. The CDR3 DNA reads TGCGCCAGCAGCTTGGGTGAATCCCAAGAGACCCAGTACTTC.

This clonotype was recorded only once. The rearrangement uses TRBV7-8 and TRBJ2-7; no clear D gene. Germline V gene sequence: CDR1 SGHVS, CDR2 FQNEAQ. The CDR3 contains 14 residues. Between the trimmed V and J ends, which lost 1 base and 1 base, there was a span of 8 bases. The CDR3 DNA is TGTGCCAGCAGCTTAGATATACAATCCTACGAGCAGTACTTC. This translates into CASSLDIQSYEQYF. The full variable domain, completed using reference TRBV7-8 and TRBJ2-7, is GAGVSQSPRYKVAKRGQDVALRCDPISGHVSLFWYQQALGQGPEFLTYFQNEAQLDKSGLPSDRFFAERPEGSVSTLKIQRTQQEDSAVYLCASSLDIQSYEQYFGPGTRLTVT.

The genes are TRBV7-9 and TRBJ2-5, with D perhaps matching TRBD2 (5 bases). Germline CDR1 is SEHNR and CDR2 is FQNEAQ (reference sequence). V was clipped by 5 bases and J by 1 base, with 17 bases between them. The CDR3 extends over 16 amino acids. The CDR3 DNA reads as TGTGCCAGCAGCCGAGGAGGCGGAATAAGCCAAGAGACCCAGTACTTC. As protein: CASSRGGGISQETQYF.